Listed here is a single T cell receptor beta chain. Its antigen remains undetermined. Qualities for individual bases were not recorded, and no much larger clone is one base off. TCRbeta CDR3 regions were amplified from genomic DNA using the immunoSEQ Assay, a bias-controlled multiplex PCR. Processing in the source paper ran as follows. The number of nucleated cells in each sample was estimated by amplification of reference gene primers within the assay. To quantify the absolute abundance of each unique TCRbeta CDR3 rearrangement, sequence reads were collapsed and filtered. For each sample, productive Simpson clonality was calculated as the square root of Simpson's diversity index over productive rearrangements. TCRdb carries this immuneACCESS record with in-frame sequences only. Its versions omit some clonotypes, under half of them owing to an unresolved V gene in the studies checked, with the rest unexplained. V, J and clone size are taken as reported in that table, and D and trimming were inferred from the DNA itself. The sample yields 150,000 or so clones; roughly 89% were counted once. Around 4.2% of the sample is taken by the ten largest.

These data originate in a study of blood T cell repertoires in COVID-19 (dated by TCRdb to 2018 to 2020). In terms of the full investigation: Samples from collaborators originated in the United States, Italy and Spain and spanned both the acute and convalescent phases of COVID-19. Samples came from the ongoing ImmuneRACE study (first 160 participants) plus 1,254 subjects from 6 global collaborators. A freely available public database, intended as a resource for researchers studying the immune response to SARS-CoV-2, is where the repertoires were released. The material from the prospective study consisted of cDNA or gDNA derived from T cells, B-cell-depleted T cells, or PBMCs. Sample metadata almost always included a de-identified subject ID, COVID-19 status, age in years and sex. Where HLA class I and class II types were available, the types were taken from metadata supplied by the sample provider, not from assay-based typing. Deeply sampled blood TCRbeta repertoires from subjects exposed to, actively infected with, or recovered from COVID-19 were included in the dataset.

Here is what the overall study found, with its caveats: The amount of clinical and demographic metadata varied by source and participant and was provided uncurated.

One collaborating source in Seattle enrolled patients during active infection and followed them longitudinally through the course of disease. Collaborating institutions collected whole blood in K2EDTA tubes following their own protocols. For TCRbeta analysis, collaborator samples were shipped as frozen whole blood, as isolated PBMCs, or as DNA extracted from either sample type. CDR1 KGHSH and CDR2 LQKENI were looked up in the germline V gene. Measured from the cysteine to the phenylalanine, the CDR3 is 14 residues long. The DNA shown is the 42-base CDR3, in frame from base 1. V gives up 3 bases and J gives up 1 base, and the segment between their germline ends measures 7 bases.

This sequence was found in a man aged 60-69 years with COVID-19, enrolled during active disease. Sequencing was performed on peripheral blood. The chain is made from TRBV18 and TRBJ1-5, with an unclear D gene assignment. The DNA sequence is as follows: TGTGCCAGCTCACCTAACCGGAGCAATCAGCCCCAGCATTTT. It translates to CASSPNRSNQPQHF.